This T cell receptor (beta chain) was recorded in a study of blood T cell repertoires in COVID-19. This table comes from immunoSEQ multiplex PCR, and its TCRdb copy is limited to in-frame clones, with some not included. Altogether 350,000 to 450,000 clones are present, about nine tenths being singletons, with the ten largest covering approximately 1.5%. Germline values: CDR1 SGHRS, CDR2 YFSETQ. The germline V and J ends were trimmed by 0 bases and 2 bases, with 5 bases remaining between them. This CDR3 has 14 amino acids. The chain uses TRBV5-1 and TRBJ2-2; D ambiguous. Input material: PBMCs or T cells enriched from blood (not recorded which). The receptor's source is a woman aged 30 to 39 who had recovered from COVID-19. CDR3 in DNA: TGCGCCAGCAGCTTGGCCCCAAACACCGGGGAGCTGTTTTTT. Translation: CASSLAPNTGELFF.